This entry lists 3 T cell receptor beta chains sequenced from one sample in a study of blood T cell repertoires in COVID-19. Repertoires were generated with immunoSEQ multiplex PCR, while TCRdb's copy carries only in-frame clones and drops some. This table has roughly 230,000 clones, about 90% appearing once. Sequencing used peripheral blood. Source of these receptors: a woman in her sixties or seventies with COVID-19, enrolled during active disease.

The chain recombines TRBV23-1 with TRBJ1-6; weak D call: TRBD1 (6 bases). TRBV23-1 counts as an open reading frame of uncertain function. Trimming shortened V by 8 bases and J by 8 bases, and 22 bases separated the two germline ends. The CDR3 is 16 amino acids. CDR3 sequence (DNA): TGCGCCAGCTCTCGGGTCAGGGGCCATTGGGATTCACCCCTCCACTTT. It specifies CASSRVRGHWDSPLHF.

The CDR3 loop reads CASRSDRGGGYTF. The CDR3 nucleotides read TGTGCCAGCAGATCGGACAGGGGGGGTGGCTACACCTTC. The rearrangement uses TRBV6-5 and TRBJ1-2; 10 positions match TRBD1. In germline, CDR1 is MNHEY, CDR2 SVGAGI. V was clipped by 6 bases and J by 7 bases; unmatched bases: 5. The CDR3 totals 13 residues.

This chain joins TRBV5-6 and TRBJ1-1; 9 bases line up with TRBD1. CDR1 is SGHDT and CDR2 is YYEEEE in the germline V gene. The CDR3 consists of 16 residues. V was pared by 5 bases and J by 0 bases, with 8 bases of the junction left unmatched. The CDR3 sequence: CASSEVTGGLNTEAFF. CDR3 DNA: TGTGCCAGCAGTGAAGTCACAGGGGGCTTGAACACTGAAGCTTTCTTT.